These 13 T cell receptor beta chains share one sample of origin, sequenced in a study of cytomegalovirus exposure and HLA in healthy donors. The PCR used 60 Vbeta and 13 Jbeta primers. Repertoires were generated with immunoSEQ multiplex PCR, while TCRdb's copy carries only in-frame clones and drops some. The repertoire holds 60,000 to 70,000 clones, around 75% seen once, with 20% to 25% in the top ten. The sequenced sample was PBMCs. The receptors come from a woman in her thirties or forties in good health and CMV-seropositive.

The table lists this clone with a count of one. The chain couples TRBV10-3 to TRBJ2-1; 10 bases agree with TRBD2. Per germline, CDR1 ENHRY and CDR2 SYGVKD. This CDR3 has 15 residues. V lost 6 bases, J lost 4 bases, and 6 bases stayed unmatched. CDR3 DNA sequence: TGTGCCATCAGCGATAGCGGGGGGCCATACAATGAGCAGTTCTTC. It translates to CAISDSGGPYNEQFF.

This chain connects TRBV5-1 to TRBJ2-1, with a possible D match to TRBD2 (5 bases). The V end lost 0 bases, the J end lost 7 bases, and 14 bases lay between the germline ends. This CDR3 has 15 residues. Germline V gene data show CDR1 as SGHRS and CDR2 as YFSETQ. The CDR3 here is CASSLGTLSGNEQFF. The CDR3 DNA sequence: TGCGCCAGCAGCTTGGGGACTCTTTCTGGAAATGAGCAGTTCTTC.

The V and J genes are TRBV28 and TRBJ2-3, with 9 nucleotides matching TRBD2. The V and J ends lost 5 bases and 1 base, in that order; junction bases with no gene match: 13. Looked up from germline, CDR1 is MDHEN and CDR2 is SYDVKM. The CDR3 loop spans 18 amino acids. In DNA, the CDR3 is TGTGCCAGCAGTACTGAGGAAGCGGGGGGTTTCGGCACAGATACGCAGTATTTT. Translating gives CASSTEEAGGFGTDTQYF.

The chain uses TRBV2 and TRBJ2-4; TRBD1 matches at 8 bases. CDR3 length equals 12 residues. J gave up 16 bases and V 4 bases, and 9 bases lay outside the gene matches. Germline loops: CDR1 SNHLY, CDR2 FYNNEI. Here the CDR3 DNA reads TGTGCCAGCAGTGTGAAGACAGGACAGGGATACTTC. Amino acids: CASSVKTGQGYF.

This chain uses TRBV19 with TRBJ2-2, with 7 bases fitting TRBD2. The CDR3 is 15 residues long. CDR1 is LNHDA and CDR2 is SQIVND in the germline V gene (reference sequence). V lost 4 bases to trimming and J lost 1 base; unmatched junction nucleotides: 3. This CDR3 is CASSTPGGNTGELFF. In DNA form, the CDR3 reads TGTGCCAGTAGTACACCGGGGGGGAACACCGGGGAGCTGTTTTTT. Combining the CDR3 with reference TRBV19 and TRBJ2-2 gives the whole variable domain DGGITQSPKYLFRKEGQNVTLSCEQNLNHDAMYWYRQDPGQGLRLIYYSQIVNDFQKGDIAEGYSVSREKKESFPLTVTSAQKNPTAFYLCASSTPGGNTGELFFGEGSRLTVL.

The V gene is TRBV5-6, the J gene TRBJ1-2, with unresolved D. The CDR3 length is 16 residues. Trimming removed 0 bases from V and 6 bases from J, with 18 bases in between. Germline V gene sequence: CDR1 SGHDT, CDR2 YYEEEE. The CDR3 DNA reads TGTGCCAGCAGCTTGGTGGGCAGCCTTTTCTCCCATGGCTACACCTTC. Protein sequence: CASSLVGSLFSHGYTF. The full variable domain, its missing parts supplied by reference TRBV5-6 and TRBJ1-2, is DAGVTQSPTHLIKTRGQQVTLRCSPKSGHDTVSWYQQALGQGPQFIFQYYEEEERQRGNFPDRFSGHQFPNYSSELNVNALLLGDSALYLCASSLVGSLFSHGYTFGSGTRLTVV.

This clone has only one observation. This chain connects TRBV4-3 to TRBJ1-6; 9 bases agree with TRBD1. This CDR3 spans 22 amino acids. V shed 0 bases, J shed 10 bases, and the junction held 25 bases outside the gene matches. Germline CDR1 reads LGHNA; CDR2 reads YSLEER. The CDR3 loop reads CASSQDRIVQGASALNWSPLHF. CDR3 DNA sequence: TGCGCCAGCAGCCAAGATCGGATCGTACAGGGGGCGTCGGCATTGAATTGGTCACCCCTCCACTTT.

In the case of this clone: At one of its ends the junction is not consistent with the germline gene, which may arise from a read error. This rearrangement joins TRBV19 to TRBJ2-7; 7 bases fit TRBD1. This CDR3 contains 16 residues. Germline V CDR1 and CDR2: LNHDA, SQIVND (reference sequence). In nucleotides, the CDR3 is TGTGCCAGTAGTATGAGCTGGGACAGCGAAACCCCTATATCGGTCTTC. The encoded protein is CASSMSWDSETPISVF.

On this clone itself: Relative to the germline gene, one junction end is altered; a read error may explain this. Within the sample, other DNA sequences also encode this same CDR3. V is TRBV5-1 and J is TRBJ2-7; weak D call: TRBD1 (5 bases). The length of the CDR3 is 16 residues. Per germline, CDR1 SGHRS and CDR2 YFSETQ. CDR3 amino acids: CASSLAVGTGTYEQYF. CDR3 nucleotide sequence: TGCGCTAGCAGCTTGGCAGTTGGTACAGGTACCTACGAGCAGTACTTC. Complete variable domain (other parts from reference TRBV5-1 and TRBJ2-7): KAGVTQTPRYLIKTRGQQVTLSCSPISGHRSVSWYQQTPGQGLQFLFEYFSETQRNKGNFPGRFSGRQFSNSRSEMNVSTLELGDSALYLCASSLAVGTGTYEQYFGPGTRLTVT.

The V gene is TRBV5-4, the J gene TRBJ2-2, with 10 bases matching TRBD1. This CDR3 is 16 amino acids long. Trimming cost V 4 bases and J 5 bases; bases outside gene matches: 8. Germline CDR1 is SGHNT and CDR2 is YYREEE (reference sequence). CDR3 sequence reads: CASSRRDRGRTGELFF. DNA of the CDR3: TGTGCCAGCAGCCGCCGGGACAGGGGAAGAACCGGGGAGCTGTTTTTT.

This chain links TRBV5-1 with TRBJ1-2; D may be TRBD1 (5 bases). Germline values: CDR1 SGHRS, CDR2 YFSETQ. Trimming left V 2 bases short and J 7 bases short, with 24 bases between. This CDR3 spans 17 amino acids. CDR3 sequence reads: CASSFSPGGARVGGYTF. DNA of the CDR3: TGCGCCAGCAGCTTTAGTCCCGGAGGGGCGCGCGTAGGTGGCTACACCTTC.

The genes are TRBV7-3 and TRBJ2-1; 8 bases align to TRBD2. The CDR3 sequence is 18 residues long. Trimming cost V 1 base and J 9 bases; bases outside gene matches: 17. Germline V gene data show CDR1 as SGHTA and CDR2 as FQGTGA. The CDR3 nucleotides read TGTGCCAGCAGCTTAATCCCCGCCGGCGGGGGGAAAGAAGGTGAGCAGTTCTTC. Its protein is CASSLIPAGGGKEGEQFF.

This chain uses TRBV4-1 with TRBJ2-7; possibly TRBD1 for D (6 bases). In germline, CDR1 is MGHRA, CDR2 YSYEKL. Trimming pared 1 base from V and 2 bases from J, leaving 12 bases between. The CDR3 is 15 amino acids. The CDR3 DNA reads TGCGCCAGCAGCCAAGTCCCCAGGACAGCCTACGAGCAGTACTTC. Amino acid sequence: CASSQVPRTAYEQYF.